The 9 T cell receptor beta chains below all came from one sample that was sequenced in a study of beta chain features in type 1 diabetes. The study reverse transcribed the entire isolated RNA, so it sequenced expressed TCRB transcripts. The table came from immunoSEQ multiplex PCR; TCRdb's copy has only in-frame clones and leaves some out. The data contain some 360,000 clones, about 19% of them singletons. The specimen sequenced was naive CD4+ T cells from blood. The receptors were gathered from a woman aged 18-29 years in good health.

This clone was seen a few times. V and J are TRBV18 and TRBJ1-2, with D possibly being TRBD1 (5 bases). Trimming took 6 bases from V and 7 from J, leaving 12 bases between them. The germline V gene has CDR1 KGHSH and CDR2 LQKENI. There are 12 residues in the CDR3. CDR3 sequence (DNA): TGTGCCAGCTCGCTAGACAGTTCTGGCTACACCTTC. Amino acid sequence: CASSLDSSGYTF. The full variable domain, with the rest looked up from reference TRBV18 and TRBJ1-2, is NAGVMQNPRHLVRRRGQEARLRCSPMKGHSHVYWYRQLPEEGLKFMVYLQKENIIDESGMPKERFSAEFPKEGPSILRIQQVVRGDSAAYFCASSLDSSGYTFGSGTRLTVV.

The chain combines TRBV19 with TRBJ2-5; no clear D. The V gene lost 1 base and the J gene lost 1 base, with 4 bases spanning the gap. In germline, CDR1 is LNHDA, CDR2 SQIVND (reference sequence). The CDR3 runs 13 residues. CDR3 in amino acids: CASSIVGQETQYF. As DNA, the CDR3 is TGTGCCAGTAGTATAGTCGGCCAAGAGACCCAGTACTTC.

The chain uses TRBV10-3 and TRBJ2-1; possibly TRBD2 for D (5 bases). The CDR3 extends over 15 amino acids. Trimming removed 7 bases from V and 0 bases from J, with 13 bases in between. The germline gives CDR1 ENHRY, CDR2 SYGVKD. Here the CDR3 DNA reads TGTGCCATCACTAATCCTCGGGACTCCTACAATGAGCAGTTCTTC. Its protein product is CAITNPRDSYNEQFF.

V gene TRBV7-9 combines with J gene TRBJ2-2, with 7 bases identical to TRBD1. V lost 0 bases and J lost 2; bases outside the gene matches: 0. This CDR3 has 15 residues. The germline V gene has CDR1 SEHNR and CDR2 FQNEAQ (reference sequence). The CDR3 DNA reads TGTGCCAGCAGCTTAGCAGGGGGCAACACCGGGGAGCTGTTTTTT. It encodes CASSLAGGNTGELFF.

To note about this clone: The same CDR3 is also encoded by other DNA sequences in this sample. V usage is TRBV25-1 and J usage is TRBJ1-3; the D gene is possibly TRBD1 (5 bases). The CDR3 contains 14 residues. The germline V gene has CDR1 MGHDK and CDR2 SYGVNS. The V gene lost 3 bases and the J gene lost 4 bases, with 10 bases spanning the gap. As DNA, the CDR3 is TGTGCCAGCAGTGATACAGGATCGGGAAACACCATATATTTT. Its translation is CASSDTGSGNTIYF.

The chain combines TRBV7-2 with TRBJ1-1; D is uncertain. Germline CDR1 reads SGHTA; CDR2 reads FQGNSA. With 2 bases removed from V and 1 base from J, the gap between germline ends came to 17 bases. The CDR3 has 17 residues. DNA of the CDR3: TGTGCCAGCAGCTTAAAACCCACCAGATTCGCGAACACTGAAGCTTTCTTT. Translation gives CASSLKPTRFANTEAFF.

This clone was counted a few times. The chain couples TRBV6-5 to TRBJ1-6, with TRBD1 identical over 9 bases. Trimming cost V 6 bases and J 7 bases; bases outside gene matches: 7. Germline V gene lookup returns CDR1 MNHEY and CDR2 SVGAGI. This CDR3 has 15 residues. The CDR3 is CASRPRDRENSPLHF. DNA of the CDR3: TGTGCCAGCAGACCCCGGGACAGGGAAAATTCACCCCTCCACTTT.

The V gene is TRBV7-6, the J gene TRBJ2-1, with D possibly being TRBD2 (5 bases). CDR3 size: 13 residues. V was trimmed by 5 bases and J by 9 bases, leaving 14 bases between them. Germline V gene data show CDR1 as SGHVS and CDR2 as FNYEAQ. CDR3 amino acids: CASSAILVSEQFF. The CDR3 DNA reads as TGTGCCAGCAGCGCTATACTAGTCAGTGAGCAGTTCTTC.

This clone was counted only a few times. CDR3 DNA sequence: TGTGCCAGCAGCCCCGGGGGGCAGCTGATTTACGAGCAGTACTTC. It translates to CASSPGGQLIYEQYF. The chain uses TRBV5-4 and TRBJ2-7; TRBD2 is a possible D gene (7 bases). V gave up 4 bases and J gave up 4 bases, with 18 bases separating them. The CDR3 loop spans 15 amino acids. Germline lookup yields CDR1 SGHNT and CDR2 YYREEE (reference sequence).